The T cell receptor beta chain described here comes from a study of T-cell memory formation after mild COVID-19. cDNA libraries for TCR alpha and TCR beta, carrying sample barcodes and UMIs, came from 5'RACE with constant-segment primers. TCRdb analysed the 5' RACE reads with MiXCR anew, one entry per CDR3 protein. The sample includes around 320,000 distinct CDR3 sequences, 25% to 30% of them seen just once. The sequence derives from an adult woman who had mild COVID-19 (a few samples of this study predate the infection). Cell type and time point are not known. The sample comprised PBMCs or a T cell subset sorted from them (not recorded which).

The DNA of the CDR3 is TGTGCCAGCAGCTGGACAGGGGCTAACAATGAGCAGTTCTTC. Amino acid sequence: CASSWTGANNEQFF. The chain joins TRBV12-3 or TRBV12-4 to TRBJ2-1, with 9 bases fitting TRBD1. This CDR3 is 14 amino acids long. V lost 6 bases, J lost 5 bases, and 5 bases stayed unmatched.